This is a list of T cell receptor beta chains from one sample in a study of cytomegalovirus exposure and HLA in healthy donors. Assay: immunoSEQ multiplex PCR; the TCRdb copy retains only in-frame clones and omits some. The table has 70,000 to 95,000 clones, roughly 76% seen once. The specimen was PBMCs. These receptors were obtained from a woman aged 30 to 39 in good health and CMV-seronegative. Each CDR3 is given with its conserved first and last residue. A D gene is named only where the DNA matches it firmly.

-	TRBJ2-7	TRBV6-5	CASSLLSGQRTYEQYF
TRBD1	TRBJ2-5	TRBV5-8	CASRTSGTVYQEAQYF
-	TRBJ1-5	TRBV28	CASSLPGLQIYQPQHF
TRBD1	TRBJ1-1	TRBV14	CASSLRTGAGKDEAFF
-	TRBJ2-3	TRBV6-6	CASSYDREDTQYF
TRBD2	TRBJ2-1	TRBV18	CASSPMTSGTPGNEQFF
-	TRBJ1-4	TRBV7-3	CASSLSAALGEKLFF
-	TRBJ1-4	TRBV15	CATSSGVINEKLFF
TRBD1	TRBJ2-5	TRBV2	CASTSQGGETQYF
TRBD1	TRBJ2-1	TRBV19	CASSPGQGYNEQFF
-	TRBJ2-3	TRBV7-9	CASSLGARDTQYF
-	TRBJ2-7	TRBV6-5	CASSYPFYEQYF
-	TRBJ2-7	TRBV28	CASSGSRSSVAYEQYF
TRBD1	TRBJ2-3	TRBV9	CASSVPGGAGSDTQYF
-	TRBJ2-3	TRBV30	CAWRPPPGDTQYF
-	TRBJ2-4	TRBV7-8	CASSPRREGLAKNIQYF
TRBD1	TRBJ2-7	TRBV5-1	CASSLAGGQGSYEQYF
TRBD1	TRBJ2-7	TRBV5-1	CASSPSGQDVHEQYF
TRBD2	TRBJ2-5	TRBV6-4	CASSDVAGVQETQYF
-	TRBJ2-1	TRBV5-4	CASSLPTPGEQFF
TRBD1	TRBJ1-1	TRBV7-9	CASSLEGQGTEAFF
-	TRBJ2-3	TRBV5-1	CASSSTRAGTDTQYF
-	TRBJ2-7	TRBV30	CAWSVLRSYEQYF
-	TRBJ2-7	TRBV5-1	CASSLPGQPRKGYEQYF
-	TRBJ2-1	TRBV12-5	CASGLVPSNEQFF
-	TRBJ2-7	TRBV30	CAWRPGPGYEQYF
-	TRBJ1-3	TRBV5-6	CASSPTGLSGNTIYF
-	TRBJ2-7	TRBV18	CASSPDSISYEQYF
-	TRBJ2-3	TRBV6-5	CASRERDTQYF
TRBD2	TRBJ2-3	TRBV4-1	CASSQVSLAVGDTQYF
-	TRBJ2-2	TRBV27	CASSLSVASNTGELFF
-	TRBJ2-7	TRBV6-6	CASSHPPSGTYEQYF
TRBD2	TRBJ2-7	TRBV5-1	CASSFSGKFGYEQYF
TRBD2	TRBJ2-7	TRBV11-1	CASSLSGVYEQYF
TRBD1	TRBJ2-1	TRBV18	CASSPRGTGTDNEQFF
TRBD2	TRBJ2-1	TRBV27	CASSLNRALGLAGATYNEQFF
-	TRBJ2-3	TRBV7-8	CASSFIPRRGSTDTQYF
TRBD1	TRBJ1-2	TRBV7-2	CASSRTGRNYGYTF
-	TRBJ1-1	TRBV2	CASSEQKNTEAFF
-	TRBJ1-2	TRBV6-5	CASSLGVGVGGYTF
-	TRBJ1-2	TRBV30	CAYTTLPSGGYTF
-	TRBJ2-7	TRBV5-8	CASSLWDSDYEQYF
TRBD2	TRBJ2-1	TRBV18	CASSPGLAGLNEQFF
-	TRBJ2-5	TRBV9	CASSATQGMYQETQYF
TRBD1	TRBJ1-2	TRBV7-8	CASSDRGYYGYTF
-	TRBJ1-1	TRBV9	CASSVGLGGTEAFF
TRBD1	TRBJ2-7	TRBV15	CATSRDGGQGYEQYF
-	TRBJ2-3	TRBV6-5	CASSYFVPSSTDTQYF
TRBD1	TRBJ1-4	TRBV7-9	CASSAGQGALSTNEKLFF
-	TRBJ1-1	TRBV2	CASRREGSETEAFF